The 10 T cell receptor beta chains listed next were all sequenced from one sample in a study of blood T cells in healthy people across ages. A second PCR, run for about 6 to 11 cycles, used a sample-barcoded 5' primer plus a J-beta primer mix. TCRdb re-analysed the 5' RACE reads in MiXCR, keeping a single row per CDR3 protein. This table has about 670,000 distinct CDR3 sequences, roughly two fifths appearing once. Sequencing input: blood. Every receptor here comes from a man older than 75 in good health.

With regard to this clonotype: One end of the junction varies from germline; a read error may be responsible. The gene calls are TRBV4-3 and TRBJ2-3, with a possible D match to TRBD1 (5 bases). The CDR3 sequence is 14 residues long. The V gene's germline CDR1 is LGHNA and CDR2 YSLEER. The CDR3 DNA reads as TGCGCCAGCAAAGTAGAACAGACCACAGGTACGCAGTATTTT. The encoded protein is CASKVEQTTGTQYF.

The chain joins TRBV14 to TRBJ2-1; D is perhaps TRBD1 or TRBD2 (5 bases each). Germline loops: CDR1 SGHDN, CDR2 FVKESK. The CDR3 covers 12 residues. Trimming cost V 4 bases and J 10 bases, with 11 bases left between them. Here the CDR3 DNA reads TGTGCCAGCAGCCGGGACCGCAGAGAGCAGTTCTTC. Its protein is CASSRDRREQFF.

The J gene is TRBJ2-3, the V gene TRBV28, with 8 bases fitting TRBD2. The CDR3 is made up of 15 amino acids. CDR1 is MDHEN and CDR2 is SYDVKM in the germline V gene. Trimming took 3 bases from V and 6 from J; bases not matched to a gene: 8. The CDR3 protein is CASSFSTGGTDTQYF. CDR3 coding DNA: TGTGCCAGCAGTTTTTCGACGGGAGGGACGGATACGCAGTATTTT.

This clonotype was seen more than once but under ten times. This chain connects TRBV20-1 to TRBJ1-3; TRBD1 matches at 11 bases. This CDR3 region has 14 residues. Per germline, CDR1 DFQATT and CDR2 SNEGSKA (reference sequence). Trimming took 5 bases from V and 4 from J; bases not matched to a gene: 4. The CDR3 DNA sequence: TGCAGTGCTGGACAGGGGGCGCCGGGAAACACCATATATTTT. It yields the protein CSAGQGAPGNTIYF.

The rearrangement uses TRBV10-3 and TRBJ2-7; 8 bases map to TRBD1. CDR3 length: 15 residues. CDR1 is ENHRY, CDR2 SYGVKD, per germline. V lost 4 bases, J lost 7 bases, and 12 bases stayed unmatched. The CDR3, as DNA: TGTGCCATCAGTGGGTGGCAGGGGGCATACAATGAGCAGTACTTC. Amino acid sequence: CAISGWQGAYNEQYF.

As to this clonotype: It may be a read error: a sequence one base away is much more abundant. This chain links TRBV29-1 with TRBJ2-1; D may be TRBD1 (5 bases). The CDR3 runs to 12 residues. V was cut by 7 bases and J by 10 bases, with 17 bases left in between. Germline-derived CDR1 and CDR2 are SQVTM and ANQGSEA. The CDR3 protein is CSGRTSTYEQFF. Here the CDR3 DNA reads TGCAGCGGCCGGACATCAACCTACGAGCAGTTCTTC.

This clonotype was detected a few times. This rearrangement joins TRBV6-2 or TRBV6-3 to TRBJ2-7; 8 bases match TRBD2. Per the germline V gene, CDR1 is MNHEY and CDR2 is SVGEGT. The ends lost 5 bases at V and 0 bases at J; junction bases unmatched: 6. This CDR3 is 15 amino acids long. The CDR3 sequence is CASSPLAVSSYEQYF. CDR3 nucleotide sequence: TGTGCCAGCAGTCCACTAGCGGTCAGCTCCTACGAGCAGTACTTC.

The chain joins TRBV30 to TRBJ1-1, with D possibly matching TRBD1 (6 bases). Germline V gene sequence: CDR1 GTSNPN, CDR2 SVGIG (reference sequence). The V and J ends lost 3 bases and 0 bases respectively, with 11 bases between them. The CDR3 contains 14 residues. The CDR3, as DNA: TGTGCCTGGAGCCTAGGGGGGCTGAACACTGAAGCTTTCTTT. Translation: CAWSLGGLNTEAFF.

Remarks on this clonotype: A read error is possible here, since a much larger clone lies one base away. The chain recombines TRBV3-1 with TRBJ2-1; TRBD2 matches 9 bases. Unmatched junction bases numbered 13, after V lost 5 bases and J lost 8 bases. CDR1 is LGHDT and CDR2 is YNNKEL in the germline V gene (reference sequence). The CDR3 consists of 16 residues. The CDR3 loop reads CASSAHSGSRGDEQFF. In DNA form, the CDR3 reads TGTGCCAGCAGCGCCCATAGCGGGAGTAGAGGGGATGAGCAGTTCTTC.

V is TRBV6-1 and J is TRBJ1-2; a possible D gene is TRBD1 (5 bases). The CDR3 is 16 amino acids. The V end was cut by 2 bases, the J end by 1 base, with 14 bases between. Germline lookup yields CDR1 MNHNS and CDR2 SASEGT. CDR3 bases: TGTGCCAGCAGTGAATATCAGGGTGGAGGTAACTATGGCTACACCTTC. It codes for CASSEYQGGGNYGYTF.